This TCR beta chain was identified during a study of T cells in localized non-small cell lung cancer. CDR1 and CDR2 from the germline V gene are SGHTS and YDEGEE. The junction had 0 bases not matched to a gene; V was cut back by 2 bases and J by 0 bases. The CDR3 spans 15 residues. Only in-frame clones appear in the TCRdb table, and some are missing; sequencing was by immunoSEQ multiplex PCR. The sample comprises some 21,000 clones, approximately 88% of which are singletons, and almost 30% rests with the top ten. Sequenced material: peripheral blood mononuclear cells, taken before any cancer treatment. This sequence was found in a male donor at least 60 years old with stage II lung adenocarcinoma. The chain joins TRBV5-8 to TRBJ2-1, with 9 bases aligning to TRBD2. DNA for the CDR3: TGTGCCAGCAGCTTTAGCGGGAGCTCCTACAATGAGCAGTTCTTC. It translates to CASSFSGSSYNEQFF.